The 31 T cell receptor beta chains below were found in one sample sequenced in a study of blood T cells in healthy people across ages (dated by TCRdb to about 2015). Receptors were amplified or captured by 5' RACE. Sequencing used an Illumina HiSeq 2500. The second PCR ran for about 6 to 12 cycles and used a J-beta primer mix along with a sample-barcoded 5' primer. TCRdb reprocessing: public reads trimmed at Q25 with fastp, clones called with MiXCR, in-frame beta chains kept. Every CDR3 protein is listed once, alongside the most common genes and DNA of its rows. Recorded for this sample are some 1.7 million distinct CDR3 sequences; roughly 27% of them occurred a single time. The ten largest clonotypes hold 6.5% to 8.5% of the sample. The specimen was blood. The receptor set was obtained from a woman aged 25 to 39 in good health.

This clonotype was picked up a small number of times. The chain employs TRBV20-1 and TRBJ2-1; 9 bases match TRBD2. Germline V gene data show CDR1 as DFQATT and CDR2 as SNEGSKA (reference sequence). V was pared by 6 bases and J by 8 bases, with 14 bases of the junction left unmatched. The length of the CDR3 is 15 residues. The CDR3 bases are TGCAGTGCCCCCACCATGGCGGGGGGGCGTGATGAGCAGTTCTTC. It yields the protein CSAPTMAGGRDEQFF.

This clonotype was observed a few times. V is TRBV7-2 and J is TRBJ1-2, with D perhaps TRBD1 (5 bases). Trimming pared 6 bases from V and 8 bases from J, leaving 16 bases between. CDR3 length: 13 residues. Germline CDR1 reads SGHTA; CDR2 reads FQGNSA. The CDR3 reads CASSLGPGRGYTF. In DNA form, the CDR3 reads TGTGCCAGCAGTTTGGGGCCAGGGCGCGGCTACACCTTC.

This clonotype was found a few times. The V call is TRBV7-2, the J call TRBJ2-1; D possibly matches TRBD1 or TRBD2 (6 bases each). The germline V and J ends were trimmed by 5 bases and 4 bases, with 15 bases remaining between them. The V gene's germline CDR1 is SGHTA and CDR2 FQGNSA. The CDR3 is 15 amino acids. CDR3 DNA: TGTGCCAGCAGCAGAAACTGGGGGGCTTACAATGAGCAGTTCTTC. It yields the protein CASSRNWGAYNEQFF. Full variable domain (remainder filled in from reference TRBV7-2 and TRBJ2-1): GAGVSQSPSNKVTEKGKDVELRCDPISGHTALYWYRQSLGQGLEFLIYFQGNSAPDKSGLPSDRFSAERTGGSVSTLTIQRTQQEDSAVYLCASSRNWGAYNEQFFGPGTRLTVL.

In its sample, this clonotype was seen a few times. The rearrangement uses TRBV5-1 and TRBJ2-7; D is tentatively TRBD1 or TRBD2 (5 bases each). V shed 5 bases and J shed 2 bases, with 14 bases lying between them. Germline CDR1 is SGHRS and CDR2 is YFSETQ. The CDR3 runs 14 residues. DNA of the CDR3: TGCGCCAGCAGGCTACGGGACGGCCCCTACGAGCAGTACTTC. This translates into CASRLRDGPYEQYF.

This clonotype was picked up many times. This sequence joins TRBV7-9 and TRBJ2-7; D is possibly TRBD1 or TRBD2 (5 bases each). The CDR3 extends over 14 amino acids. The V end was cut by 6 bases, the J end by 0 bases, with 12 bases between. Germline V gives CDR1 SEHNR, CDR2 FQNEAQ (reference sequence). The CDR3 DNA reads as TGTGCCAGCAGTTCACGGGACCACTCCTACGAGCAGTACTTC. Encoded protein: CASSSRDHSYEQYF.

The count of this clonotype is one. The J gene is TRBJ2-7, the V gene TRBV4-2, with TRBD2 as a possible D gene (5 bases). Germline V CDR1 and CDR2: LGHNA, YNFKEQ. This CDR3 is 14 amino acids long. V was pared by 4 bases and J by 1 base, with 11 bases between. The CDR3 here is CASSPGSASYEQYF. CDR3 DNA sequence: TGTGCCAGCAGCCCGGGGTCCGCGTCCTACGAGCAGTACTTC.

This chain uses TRBV5-1 with TRBJ2-3, with TRBD1 matching 9 bases. The CDR3 length is 15 residues. J gave up 4 bases and V 5 bases, and 8 bases lay outside the gene matches. Germline V CDR1 and CDR2: SGHRS, YFSETQ. The CDR3 nucleotides read TGCGCCAGCAGACAAACAGGGGGCGCAGCAGATACGCAGTATTTT. Translated: CASRQTGGAADTQYF.

There are a few counts of this clonotype. This chain uses TRBV15 with TRBJ2-7, with a possible D match to TRBD1 (6 bases). CDR3 length: 13 residues. V was shortened by 6 bases and J by 1 base, with 10 bases between the two germline ends. Germline V gene lookup returns CDR1 LNHNV and CDR2 YYDKDF (reference sequence). CDR3 coding DNA: TGTGCCACCAGAGCGACAGGTTCCTACGAGCAGTACTTC. This codes for CATRATGSYEQYF. Complete variable domain (other parts from reference TRBV15 and TRBJ2-7): DAMVIQNPRYQVTQFGKPVTLSCSQTLNHNVMYWYQQKSSQAPKLLFHYYDKDFNNEADTPDNFQSRRPNTSFCFLDIRSPGLGDTAMYLCATRATGSYEQYFGPGTRLTVT.

Many counts were recorded for this clonotype. V usage is TRBV29-1 and J usage is TRBJ2-5, with TRBD2 matching over 8 bases. Germline CDR1 SQVTM, CDR2 ANQGSEA. V trimming: 4 bases; J trimming: 3 bases; junction bases outside the gene matches: 1. This CDR3 contains 12 residues. CDR3 protein: CSVVGREETQYF. DNA for the CDR3: TGCAGCGTTGTCGGGAGGGAAGAGACCCAGTACTTC.

This clonotype was detected a few times. The chain carries TRBV28 and TRBJ2-1, with D maybe TRBD1 (6 bases). V shed 3 bases and J shed 15 bases, with 21 bases lying between them. The CDR3 extends over 14 amino acids. In germline, CDR1 is MDHEN, CDR2 SYDVKM. CDR3 region: CASSFHDRQSDWFF. The CDR3 region has the DNA TGTGCCAGCAGTTTCCACGACAGGCAGTCCGACTGGTTCTTC.

The chain carries TRBV5-1 and TRBJ2-3; 16 positions match TRBD2. The CDR3 contains 17 residues. V was clipped by 4 bases and J by 4 bases; unmatched bases: 6. CDR1 and CDR2 (germline): SGHRS, YFSETQ. The CDR3 loop reads CASSPPGLAGGPDTQYF. The DNA for the CDR3 is TGCGCCAGCAGCCCACCGGGACTAGCGGGAGGGCCAGATACGCAGTATTTT.

V gene TRBV9 combines with J gene TRBJ2-7, with 8 nucleotides matching TRBD1. This CDR3 region has 16 residues. CDR1 and CDR2 from the germline V gene are SGDLS and YYNGEE. The V segment lost 3 bases and the J segment 3 bases; nucleotides outside the gene matches: 11. DNA of the CDR3: TGTGCCAGCAGCGGTGGGTACGGACAGGGACTCTACGAGCAGTACTTC. Amino acids: CASSGGYGQGLYEQYF.

Only a few counts were recorded for this clonotype. The chain has TRBV20-1 and TRBJ2-1; TRBD2 is a possible D gene (6 bases). Deletions cut 0 bases from V and 4 bases from J, with 19 bases between. Germline V gene lookup returns CDR1 DFQATT and CDR2 SNEGSKA (reference sequence). This CDR3 has 17 residues. The CDR3 DNA follows: TGCAGTGCTAGAGATCCTCGGGGGAGGCGTATATACAATGAGCAGTTCTTC. Its translation is CSARDPRGRRIYNEQFF.

The chain has TRBV5-6 and TRBJ2-1, with D tentatively TRBD2 (6 bases). The germline V gene encodes CDR1 SGHDT and CDR2 YYEEEE. The CDR3 loop spans 15 amino acids. Trimming shortened V by 4 bases and J by 5 bases, and 16 bases separated the two germline ends. The DNA for the CDR3 is TGTGCCAGCAGCGGACTACCCGGTGGCCACAATGAGCAGTTCTTC. Translated: CASSGLPGGHNEQFF.

The V and J genes are TRBV5-1 and TRBJ2-7; D is possibly TRBD1 (6 bases). This CDR3 contains 16 residues. V lost 0 bases to trimming and J lost 2 bases, with 15 bases between them. Germline V gene lookup returns CDR1 SGHRS and CDR2 YFSETQ. This chain's CDR3 is CASSLAGSGAAYEQYF. The CDR3 DNA reads TGCGCCAGCAGCTTGGCCGGGTCAGGGGCGGCCTACGAGCAGTACTTC. The full variable domain, completed using reference TRBV5-1 and TRBJ2-7, is KAGVTQTPRYLIKTRGQQVTLSCSPISGHRSVSWYQQTPGQGLQFLFEYFSETQRNKGNFPGRFSGRQFSNSRSEMNVSTLELGDSALYLCASSLAGSGAAYEQYFGPGTRLTVT.

This clonotype came up a few times. The CDR3 loop reads CASIGAAGRYNEQFF. DNA for the CDR3: TGTGCCAGCATCGGGGCAGCGGGGAGATACAATGAGCAGTTCTTC. This chain connects TRBV7-2 to TRBJ2-1; TRBD2 matches at 7 bases. CDR3 length: 15 residues. The junction had 10 bases not matched to a gene; V was cut back by 7 bases and J by 4 bases. Germline CDR1 reads SGHTA; CDR2 reads FQGNSA.

This clonotype was counted only a few times. The chain employs TRBV5-5 and TRBJ2-7; 7 nucleotides agree with TRBD1. The CDR3 extends over 13 amino acids. Germline assignment: CDR1 SGHKS and CDR2 YYEKEE (reference sequence). The ends lost 7 bases at V and 0 bases at J; junction bases unmatched: 4. The CDR3 nucleotides are TGTGCCAGCGGGGACAGCCGCTCCTACGAGCAGTACTTC. Translated, it gives CASGDSRSYEQYF.

With regard to this clonotype: This may come from a read error, since a much larger clone is one base off. This chain joins TRBV5-1 and TRBJ1-4; D remains unclear. This CDR3 spans 13 amino acids. Germline V gives CDR1 SGHRS, CDR2 YFSETQ. The CDR3 coding sequence is TGCGCCAGCAGCCCTCAACAGAATGAAAAACGGTTTTTT. Amino acids: CASSPQQNEKRFF.

Written as DNA, the CDR3 is TGTGCCAGCAGTCCCGACAGGGTGAGAGGGGAGACCCAGTACTTC. Protein: CASSPDRVRGETQYF. V usage is TRBV12-3 or TRBV12-4 and J usage is TRBJ2-5; 7 bases are shared with TRBD1. The CDR3 runs to 15 residues. V dropped 5 bases and J dropped 5; count of bases not matched to a gene: 11.

This chain links TRBV6-1 with TRBJ1-1; 8 bases line up with TRBD1. From germline, CDR1 is MNHNS and CDR2 SASEGT. Germline trimming cut 1 base from V and 5 bases from J; bases unmatched to any gene: 15. This CDR3 is 18 amino acids long. This chain's CDR3 is CASSEVGAAGGYGTEAFF. In nucleotides, the CDR3 is TGTGCCAGCAGTGAAGTTGGAGCGGCAGGGGGCTACGGGACTGAAGCTTTCTTT.

The rearrangement links TRBV6-1 to TRBJ2-3, with D possibly being TRBD1 (6 bases). CDR1 MNHNS and CDR2 SASEGT come from the germline V gene. V was pared by 3 bases and J by 6 bases, with 16 bases between. This CDR3 region has 15 residues. The CDR3 DNA reads TGTGCCAGCAGTGACAGGGGCCCCTCCTGGGATACGCAGTATTTT. Amino acids: CASSDRGPSWDTQYF.

This clonotype was recorded a few times. The gene calls are TRBV7-3 and TRBJ2-3; D might be TRBD2 (7 bases). This CDR3 is built from 15 residues. Germline assignment: CDR1 SGHTA and CDR2 FQGTGA. V was pared by 2 bases and J by 2 bases, with 11 bases between. The DNA for the CDR3 is TGTGCCAGCAGCTTAGCGGGGGCCTACACAGATACGCAGTATTTT. Residues: CASSLAGAYTDTQYF. Together with reference TRBV7-3 and TRBJ2-3, the CDR3 gives the full variable domain: GAGVSQTPSNKVTEKGKYVELRCDPISGHTALYWYRQSLGQGPEFLIYFQGTGAADDSGLPNDRFFAVRPEGSVSTLKIQRTERGDSAVYLCASSLAGAYTDTQYFGPGTRLTVL.

CDR3 nucleotides: TGCGCCAGCCGCGACAGCTTCGAGCAGTACTTC. Translating it yields CASRDSFEQYF. V usage is TRBV5-1 and J usage is TRBJ2-7; perhaps TRBD1 as D (5 bases). CDR1 and CDR2 (germline): SGHRS, YFSETQ. This CDR3 is built from 11 residues. V lost 7 bases and J lost 6, with 11 bases in between.

The V call is TRBV7-9, the J call TRBJ2-3, with TRBD2 identical over 9 bases. The CDR3 sequence is 16 residues long. CDR1 is SEHNR, CDR2 FQNEAQ, per germline (reference sequence). The trim removed 2 bases at V and 1 base at J, leaving 4 bases unmatched. This CDR3 reads CASSLRGLAGTDTQYF. As DNA, the CDR3 is TGTGCCAGCAGCTTAAGGGGACTAGCCGGCACAGATACGCAGTATTTT.

In this sample, this clonotype turned up a few times. The J gene is TRBJ2-1, the V gene TRBV5-6; 9 bases fit TRBD1. J was trimmed by 9 bases and V by 2 bases; bases with no gene match: 15. Germline lookup yields CDR1 SGHDT and CDR2 YYEEEE. This CDR3 is built from 17 residues. CDR3 sequence (DNA): TGTGCCAGCAGCTTTGGTATCGGACAGGGGATTGATGGTGAGCAGTTCTTC. Translated: CASSFGIGQGIDGEQFF.

This chain joins TRBV12-3 or TRBV12-4 and TRBJ2-4; TRBD1 is a possible D gene (5 bases). The J call may be mistaken, given a closer DNA end match to TRBJ2-7. CDR3 length equals 17 residues. The CDR3 sequence: CASSHGAQGRASYEQYF. The CDR3 nucleotides read TGTGCCAGCAGTCATGGGGCTCAGGGCAGGGCCTCCTACGAGCAGTACTTC.

J is TRBJ2-1 and V is TRBV9, with 12 bases lining up with TRBD2. The CDR3 spans 16 residues. J lost 8 bases, V lost 0 bases, and 6 bases had no gene match. The germline gives CDR1 SGDLS, CDR2 YYNGEE. CDR3 DNA: TGTGCCAGCAGCGTAGGTCTAGCGGGAGGGGGCGATGAGCAGTTCTTC. This gives the protein CASSVGLAGGGDEQFF.

V is TRBV29-1 and J is TRBJ2-7; unclear D gene. CDR3 length equals 11 residues. Germline CDR1 is SQVTM and CDR2 is ANQGSEA. V was shortened by 6 bases and J by 6 bases, with 12 bases between the two germline ends. The CDR3 is CSVRARPEQYF. The CDR3 DNA sequence: TGCAGCGTCCGAGCCCGCCCCGAGCAGTACTTC.

This clonotype was observed a single time. This may come from a read error, since a much larger clone is one base off. The chain recombines TRBV5-1 with TRBJ2-7; possible D gene TRBD2, 6 bases. The CDR3 runs to 14 residues. V lost 2 bases, J lost 5 bases, and 14 bases lay in between. Per germline, CDR1 SGHRS and CDR2 YFSETQ. The chain's CDR3 is CASSFGGPKHEQYF. The CDR3 region has the DNA TGCGCCAGCAGCTTCGGAGGGCCAAAACACGAGCAGTACTTC.

Ten or more counts support this clonotype. J is TRBJ2-5 and V is TRBV6-2 or TRBV6-3; 7 bases are shared with TRBD1. The CDR3 extends over 14 amino acids. Germline V lookup: CDR1 MNHEY, CDR2 SVGEGT. The ends lost 5 bases at V and 4 bases at J; junction bases unmatched: 7. CDR3 nucleotides: TGTGCCAGCAGTGAAGGACAGGTCGTAGAGACCCAGTACTTC. Translating gives CASSEGQVVETQYF.

V and J are TRBV24-1 and TRBJ1-4; no firm D call. CDR3 size: 11 residues. From germline, CDR1 is KGHDR and CDR2 SFDVKD. V lost 5 bases to trimming and J lost 5 bases, with 2 bases between them. The CDR3 DNA sequence: TGTGCCACCAGTGTGAATGAAAAACTGTTTTTT. This encodes CATSVNEKLFF.